These 18 T cell receptor beta chains originate from one sample sequenced in a study of cytomegalovirus exposure and HLA in healthy donors. Primers for the PCR totalled 60 Vbeta and 13 Jbeta. The assay was immunoSEQ multiplex PCR, and TCRdb's table has in-frame clones only and misses some. The sample carries 100,000 to 150,000 clones, around 73% recorded once. Sequencing input: PBMCs. The source is a female donor in good health and CMV-seronegative.

The chain has TRBV9 and TRBJ2-6, with D unresolved. This CDR3 comprises 15 residues. The V and J ends lost 0 bases and 2 bases respectively, with 6 bases between them. Germline lookup yields CDR1 SGDLS and CDR2 YYNGEE. The CDR3 protein is CASSVEGAGANVLTF. As DNA, the CDR3 is TGTGCCAGCAGCGTAGAAGGAGCTGGGGCCAACGTCCTGACTTTC.

This clone was observed a single time. The chain employs TRBV6-5 and TRBJ1-1; TRBD1 is a possible D gene (6 bases). The CDR3 runs to 14 residues. Germline V CDR1 and CDR2: MNHEY, SVGAGI. Trimming removed 7 bases at V and 1 base at J, with 13 bases between. The CDR3 protein is CASTGGGGNTEAFF. CDR3 DNA: TGTGCCAGCACCGGGGGGGGCGGGAACACTGAAGCTTTCTTT.

This clone was detected only once. The chain combines TRBV6-1 with TRBJ2-1; 11 positions match TRBD2. The CDR3 contains 13 residues. The V and J ends lost 6 bases and 7 bases, in that order; junction bases with no gene match: 2. Germline CDR1 and CDR2: MNHNS and SASEGT. The chain's CDR3 is CASRRLAGNEQFF. DNA for the CDR3: TGTGCCAGCAGACGACTAGCGGGGAATGAGCAGTTCTTC.

The chain employs TRBV4-3 and TRBJ1-4, with D uncertain. The V and J ends lost 1 base and 0 bases respectively, with 9 bases between them. This CDR3 region has 16 residues. CDR1 and CDR2 (germline): LGHNA, YSLEER. CDR3 sequence: CASSQGRRATNEKLFF. The CDR3 DNA sequence: TGCGCCAGCAGCCAAGGACGGAGGGCAACTAATGAAAAACTGTTTTTT.

This clone was counted once. The rearrangement joins TRBV4-1 to TRBJ2-3; D remains ambiguous. The CDR3 runs 17 residues. From germline, CDR1 is MGHRA and CDR2 YSYEKL. V gave up 3 bases and J gave up 4 bases, with 20 bases separating them. The CDR3 sequence: CASSQGPAVSRADTQYF. The CDR3 bases are TGCGCCAGCAGCCAGGGCCCGGCAGTTAGTCGCGCAGATACGCAGTATTTT.

This sequence joins TRBV28 and TRBJ1-2, with TRBD1 as a possible D gene (6 bases). V lost 4 bases, J lost 4 bases, and 13 bases lay in between. This CDR3 region has 14 residues. Germline loops: CDR1 MDHEN, CDR2 SYDVKM. The DNA of the CDR3 is TGTGCCAGCAGTTCTATACAGGGCTCCTATGGCTACACCTTC. It is translated as CASSSIQGSYGYTF.

The chain recombines TRBV7-2 with TRBJ2-5; 9 bases align to TRBD2. V was pared by 5 bases and J by 4 bases, with 2 bases of the junction left unmatched. Germline CDR1 reads SGHTA; CDR2 reads FQGNSA. The CDR3 runs to 13 residues. CDR3 in DNA: TGTGCCAGCAGCCCTAGCGGGATAGAGACCCAGTACTTC. Translating gives CASSPSGIETQYF.

In this sample, this clone turned up once. The genes are TRBV28 and TRBJ1-2; TRBD1 matches 8 bases. The CDR3 loop spans 14 amino acids. The V gene end was trimmed by 1 base and the J gene end by 8 bases; junction bases not matched to a gene: 6. The germline V gene has CDR1 MDHEN and CDR2 SYDVKM. The CDR3: CASSLSDRVDGYTF. The DNA for the CDR3 is TGTGCCAGCAGTTTATCGGACAGGGTTGACGGCTACACCTTC.

This clone was counted only a few times. V gene TRBV10-2 combines with J gene TRBJ1-5; 9 nucleotides line up with TRBD1. Trimming at V came to 5 bases and at J to 4 bases, leaving 3 bases not matched to a gene. The CDR3 length is 14 residues. Germline V CDR1 and CDR2: WSHSY, SAAADI. Written as DNA, the CDR3 is TGCGCCAGCAGTAGGGACAGGGTTAATCAGCCCCAGCATTTT. It specifies CASSRDRVNQPQHF.

The chain couples TRBV25-1 to TRBJ1-2, with 10 bases aligning to TRBD1. Germline trimming cut 4 bases from V and 8 bases from J; bases unmatched to any gene: 4. This CDR3 spans 13 amino acids. In germline, CDR1 is MGHDK, CDR2 SYGVNS. The DNA of the CDR3 is TGTGCCAGCAGTGGACAGGGGGCGAAAGGCTACACCTTC. Amino acid sequence: CASSGQGAKGYTF.

This chain joins TRBV6-5 and TRBJ2-1; the match to TRBD2 covers 11 bases. The germline CDR1 and CDR2 sequences are MNHEY and SVGAGI. The junction had 13 bases not matched to a gene; V was cut back by 6 bases and J by 12 bases. The CDR3 totals 15 residues. CDR3 sequence: CASRRVGTSGSGQFF. The CDR3 DNA reads as TGTGCCAGCAGAAGAGTTGGCACTAGCGGGAGTGGGCAGTTCTTC.

This chain joins TRBV27 and TRBJ1-4; D is ambiguous. V lost 7 bases and J lost 11, with 11 bases in between. CDR1 and CDR2 (germline): MNHEY, SMNVEV (reference sequence). This CDR3 is 11 amino acids long. CDR3 amino acids: CASKERGKLFF. In nucleotides, the CDR3 is TGTGCCAGCAAAGAACGTGGCAAACTGTTTTTT.

The CDR3 nucleotides are TGTGCCAGCAGTCCGGACAGTCGCACTGAAGCTTTCTTT. It is translated as CASSPDSRTEAFF. This chain joins TRBV27 and TRBJ1-1; a weak D match, TRBD1 (6 bases). Germline lookup yields CDR1 MNHEY and CDR2 SMNVEV (reference sequence). The CDR3 totals 13 residues. Trimming removed 5 bases at V and 4 bases at J, with 11 bases between.

The genes are TRBV27 and TRBJ1-5; TRBD1 aligns across 9 bases. In germline, CDR1 is MNHEY, CDR2 SMNVEV (reference sequence). CDR3 length equals 15 residues. The trim removed 3 bases at V and 6 bases at J, leaving 6 bases unmatched. Written as DNA, the CDR3 is TGTGCCAGCAGTTTGGACAGGGGAGGTGGTCAGCCCCAGCATTTT. Translating it yields CASSLDRGGGQPQHF.

This clone was seen a single time. The rearrangement uses TRBV28 and TRBJ2-6; D is undetermined. CDR1 and CDR2 (germline): MDHEN, SYDVKM. V was trimmed by 8 bases and J by 0 bases, leaving 8 bases between them. This CDR3 has 14 residues. This chain's CDR3 is CASGPFSGANVLTF. The CDR3 region has the DNA TGTGCCAGCGGGCCCTTCTCTGGGGCCAACGTCCTGACTTTC.

This chain links TRBV28 with TRBJ2-7; 7 nucleotides agree with TRBD1. Unmatched junction bases numbered 10, after V lost 6 bases and J lost 2 bases. This CDR3 comprises 15 residues. Germline V lookup: CDR1 MDHEN, CDR2 SYDVKM. CDR3 residues: CASSSGWTGTYEQYF. The CDR3, as DNA: TGTGCCAGCAGCTCAGGTTGGACAGGAACCTACGAGCAGTACTTC.

The rearrangement joins TRBV4-1 to TRBJ2-1; a weak D match, TRBD2 (6 bases). Trimming left V 4 bases short and J 8 bases short, with 15 bases between. The CDR3 length is 14 residues. In germline, CDR1 is MGHRA, CDR2 YSYEKL. CDR3 bases: TGCGCCAGCAGCCCCAGACTAGTGCGGGATGAGCAGTTCTTC. This sequence encodes CASSPRLVRDEQFF.

The rearrangement links TRBV28 to TRBJ2-1; TRBD2 matches 9 bases. The V gene's germline CDR1 is MDHEN and CDR2 SYDVKM. With V trimmed by 11 bases and J by 6 bases, 8 bases remained unmatched. The CDR3 length is 13 residues. CDR3 sequence: CAVAGDRPNEQFF. For the CDR3, the DNA is TGTGCCGTAGCGGGAGATCGTCCCAATGAGCAGTTCTTC.